This section outlines one TCR beta chain sequence together with its context. This table comes from immunoSEQ multiplex PCR, and its TCRdb copy is limited to in-frame clones, with some not included. The profile covers about 2.4 million clones, with 93% appearing a single time and about 0.38% taken by the ten largest. Germline CDR1 is ENHRY and CDR2 is SYGVKD. V was trimmed by 4 bases and J by 0 bases, leaving 7 bases between them. The CDR3 contains 14 residues. This record comes from a study of shared clonotypes between healthy human individuals. The specimen sequenced was naive CD4+ T cells from PBMCs. Subset indicated: CD45RA+ positively selected. This sequence was found in a man aged 18 to 30 in good health. Some clones in this sample may be carry-over from other donors' samples. The V and J genes are TRBV10-3 and TRBJ1-3, with D tentatively TRBD1 (6 bases). The CDR3 DNA is TGTGCCATCAGTGGGGACAACTCTGGAAACACCATATATTTT. Residues: CAISGDNSGNTIYF.